The 24 T cell receptor beta chains below all came from one sample that was sequenced in a study of blood T cell repertoires in COVID-19. Generated by immunoSEQ multiplex PCR, the TCRdb table keeps only in-frame clones and is missing some. The sample consists of approximately 300,000 clones, 86% of them appearing once. The specimen was peripheral blood. The source of these receptors is a woman aged 45-59 years with acute or convalescent COVID-19.

The chain carries TRBV7-2 and TRBJ2-3, with 8 positions matching TRBD2. Germline V gives CDR1 SGHTA, CDR2 FQGNSA. CDR3 length: 17 residues. V dropped 3 bases and J dropped 6; count of bases not matched to a gene: 14. The CDR3 DNA reads as TGTGCCAGCAGCTTTCTTTCGCGGGAGGCGGTGGTTGATACGCAGTATTTT. Translated, it gives CASSFLSREAVVDTQYF.

The chain employs TRBV7-9 and TRBJ2-7; 8 bases are shared with TRBD1. This CDR3 comprises 15 residues. With V trimmed by 3 bases and J by 5 bases, 9 bases remained unmatched. Germline CDR1 reads SEHNR; CDR2 reads FQNEAQ (reference sequence). The CDR3 sequence is CASSFPAGGKNEQYF. CDR3 nucleotides: TGTGCCAGCAGCTTCCCGGCAGGGGGCAAAAACGAGCAGTACTTC.

This rearrangement joins TRBV7-9 to TRBJ1-6, with a possible D match to TRBD1 (5 bases). Germline V gene data show CDR1 as SEHNR and CDR2 as FQNEAQ (reference sequence). V gave up 6 bases and J gave up 1 base, with 10 bases separating them. This CDR3 comprises 15 residues. The CDR3, as DNA: TGTGCCAGCAGAGCCAGGGAATCCTATAATTCACCCCTCCACTTT. Translated: CASRARESYNSPLHF.

The rearrangement uses TRBV2 and TRBJ1-6; TRBD1 agrees at 9 bases. V was pared by 5 bases and J by 7 bases, with 12 bases of the junction left unmatched. The CDR3 is 17 residues long. The germline V gene encodes CDR1 SNHLY and CDR2 FYNNEI. The DNA for the CDR3 is TGTGCCAGCAGTATCCCCACCGGGACAGGGCCAAATTCACCCCTCCACTTT. It translates to CASSIPTGTGPNSPLHF.

V usage is TRBV5-1 and J usage is TRBJ2-7; D might be TRBD1 (6 bases). This CDR3 is 16 amino acids long. Trimming removed 2 bases from V and 0 bases from J, with 15 bases in between. Germline assignment: CDR1 SGHRS and CDR2 YFSETQ. CDR3 amino acids: CASSLGGVLGSYEQYF. CDR3 DNA: TGCGCCAGCAGCTTAGGGGGTGTGTTAGGCTCCTACGAGCAGTACTTC.

This clone was seen a single time. The chain is built from TRBV6-5 and TRBJ2-1; 10 nucleotides agree with TRBD1. CDR1 is MNHEY, CDR2 SVGAGI, per germline. The CDR3 has 14 amino acids. Losses at the gene ends were 7 bases for V and 4 bases for J; bases not matched to a gene: 4. The CDR3: CASNPGQGYNEQFF. The CDR3 nucleotides read TGTGCCAGCAATCCGGGACAGGGGTACAATGAGCAGTTCTTC.

The J gene is TRBJ2-1, the V gene TRBV27; the D is unclear. The CDR3 covers 14 residues. CDR1 and CDR2 from the germline V gene are MNHEY and SMNVEV (reference sequence). V was pared by 6 bases and J by 0 bases, with 9 bases between. The DNA for the CDR3 is TGTGCCAGCAGAAGCCTCGGCTCCTACAATGAGCAGTTCTTC. Encoded protein: CASRSLGSYNEQFF.

J is TRBJ2-7 and V is TRBV27; D is possibly TRBD1 (6 bases). Germline CDR1 MNHEY, CDR2 SMNVEV (reference sequence). V was trimmed by 4 bases and J by 2 bases, leaving 15 bases between them. The CDR3 has 15 amino acids. CDR3 in amino acids: CASSSQGLGTYEQYF. The CDR3 DNA follows: TGTGCCAGCAGTTCACAGGGTTTGGGAACCTACGAGCAGTACTTC.

This chain joins TRBV5-1 and TRBJ1-6; D gene uncertain. V lost 0 bases and J 7 bases, leaving 8 bases between the germline ends. The CDR3 extends over 14 amino acids. Germline CDR1 is SGHRS and CDR2 is YFSETQ. The CDR3 loop reads CASSLGLLNSPLHF. The CDR3 nucleotides read TGCGCCAGCAGCTTGGGACTGCTAAATTCACCCCTCCACTTT.

This clone was recorded a few times. The chain uses TRBV29-1 and TRBJ2-7, with a weak D call TRBD1 (5 bases). Germline V gives CDR1 SQVTM, CDR2 ANQGSEA. CDR3 length equals 15 residues. Trimming pared 0 bases from V and 0 bases from J, leaving 12 bases between. The CDR3 DNA reads TGCAGCGTTGAAGAGAAAGGGGCGAACTCCTACGAGCAGTACTTC. Translating gives CSVEEKGANSYEQYF.

The chain links TRBV19 to TRBJ2-7, with D possibly TRBD2 on 7 matching bases. Germline lookup yields CDR1 LNHDA and CDR2 SQIVND (reference sequence). This CDR3 has 14 amino acids. V dropped 4 bases and J dropped 6 bases, with 16 bases sitting between them. As DNA, the CDR3 is TGTGCCAGTAGTAGCCTAGGGGGGGCCCGCGAGCAGTACTTC. Translated, it gives CASSSLGGAREQYF.

The chain joins TRBV10-3 to TRBJ2-3; a weak D match, TRBD2 (5 bases). The V end was cut by 3 bases, the J end by 10 bases, with 11 bases between. Germline V gene data show CDR1 as ENHRY and CDR2 as SYGVKD. CDR3 length: 12 residues. The CDR3 DNA is TGTGCCATCAGTGATGTGGGGAGTGCGCAGTATTTT. The encoded protein is CAISDVGSAQYF.

The CDR3 loop is CASSATSGQGNIQYF. The CDR3 DNA follows: TGTGCCAGCAGCGCAACTTCAGGGCAGGGTAACATTCAGTACTTC. This chain uses TRBV5-4 with TRBJ2-4; possible D gene TRBD1, 5 bases. Trimming cost V 4 bases and J 7 bases, with 18 bases left between them. The length of the CDR3 is 15 residues. Germline values: CDR1 SGHNT, CDR2 YYREEE (reference sequence).

The J gene is TRBJ1-2, the V gene TRBV7-9; D unclear. CDR1 and CDR2 from the germline V gene are SEHNR and FQNEAQ (reference sequence). CDR3 length: 12 amino acids. Trimming pared 7 bases from V and 5 bases from J, leaving 11 bases between. Written as DNA, the CDR3 is TGTGCCAGCACCCGAGTCGTGTATGGCTACACCTTC. Protein: CASTRVVYGYTF.

This chain links TRBV2 with TRBJ2-1; 7 nucleotides agree with TRBD2. This CDR3 comprises 15 residues. Germline assignment: CDR1 SNHLY and CDR2 FYNNEI. V dropped 6 bases and J dropped 7; count of bases not matched to a gene: 12. CDR3 amino acids: CASSSDGLVQNEQFF. CDR3 coding DNA: TGTGCCAGCAGCTCAGACGGACTAGTTCAGAATGAGCAGTTCTTC.

This chain uses TRBV28 with TRBJ1-6; D is unclear. The germline V gene has CDR1 MDHEN and CDR2 SYDVKM. The CDR3 has 15 amino acids. The V end lost 6 bases, the J end lost 3 bases, and 12 bases lay between the germline ends. The CDR3 region is CASSPPGLYNSPLHF. The CDR3, as DNA: TGTGCCAGCAGCCCTCCCGGACTCTATAATTCACCCCTCCACTTT.

V gene TRBV9 combines with J gene TRBJ2-5, with 7 bases identical to TRBD2. Germline V gene data show CDR1 as SGDLS and CDR2 as YYNGEE. CDR3 length: 14 amino acids. Trimming removed 1 base from V and 5 bases from J; junction bases left unmatched: 5. This chain's CDR3 is CASSVMGGMETQYF. In DNA, the CDR3 is TGTGCCAGCAGCGTAATGGGGGGGATGGAGACCCAGTACTTC.

A single count supports this clone. V usage is TRBV27 and J usage is TRBJ2-1, with 7 bases lining up with TRBD2. Germline V gene lookup returns CDR1 MNHEY and CDR2 SMNVEV (reference sequence). CDR3 length equals 16 residues. J was trimmed by 0 bases and V by 6 bases; bases with no gene match: 8. CDR3 in amino acids: CASSLSGRRSYNEQFF. In DNA, the CDR3 is TGTGCCAGCAGCCTTAGCGGGCGACGCTCCTACAATGAGCAGTTCTTC.

This chain joins TRBV12-3 or TRBV12-4 and TRBJ2-1, with a weak D call TRBD2 (5 bases). Trimming cost V 6 bases and J 8 bases, with 14 bases left between them. The CDR3 is 13 amino acids. CDR3 nucleotides: TGTGCCAGCAGGCAACTAGTTAGGCATGAGCAGTTCTTC. Translation: CASRQLVRHEQFF.

This clone has more than one count but fewer than ten. The rearrangement uses TRBV6-1 and TRBJ1-1; D is unresolved. The CDR3 contains 14 residues. Trimming removed 1 base from V and 8 bases from J, with 14 bases in between. Looked up from germline, CDR1 is MNHNS and CDR2 is SASEGT. The CDR3 spells CASSEVWGGIEAFF. CDR3 DNA sequence: TGTGCCAGCAGTGAAGTCTGGGGAGGTATCGAAGCTTTCTTT.

This clone was seen a handful of times. The V call is TRBV5-5, the J call TRBJ2-3; the match to TRBD2 covers 7 bases. Germline CDR1 SGHKS, CDR2 YYEKEE (reference sequence). This CDR3 region has 18 residues. Germline trimming cut 5 bases from V and 2 bases from J; bases unmatched to any gene: 17. The CDR3 region is CASSFRASGLRITDTQYF. CDR3 in DNA: TGTGCCAGCAGTTTTCGGGCTAGCGGCCTCCGAATCACAGATACGCAGTATTTT.

The V call is TRBV2, the J call TRBJ1-2, with 9 bases that match TRBD1. CDR1 is SNHLY, CDR2 FYNNEI, per germline. The CDR3 totals 13 residues. Unmatched junction bases numbered 3, after V lost 7 bases and J lost 3 bases. CDR3: CASTGQGYYGYTF. In DNA form, the CDR3 reads TGTGCCAGCACGGGACAGGGATACTATGGCTACACCTTC.

This clone has a handful of counts. The chain recombines TRBV24-1 with TRBJ2-2, with TRBD1 matching 9 bases. The germline V gene has CDR1 KGHDR and CDR2 SFDVKD. The trim removed 3 bases at V and 2 bases at J, leaving 3 bases unmatched. This CDR3 spans 16 amino acids. CDR3 protein: CATSDRTGANTGELFF. The CDR3 bases are TGTGCCACCAGTGATCGGACAGGGGCCAACACCGGGGAGCTGTTTTTT.

The chain is built from TRBV11-3 and TRBJ1-4; D perhaps matches TRBD1 (5 bases). The CDR3 extends over 15 amino acids. Looked up from germline, CDR1 is SGHNT and CDR2 is YENEEA. Trimming shortened V by 5 bases and J by 6 bases, and 16 bases separated the two germline ends. The CDR3 loop is CASSSLRVVDEKLFF. The DNA of the CDR3 is TGTGCCAGCAGCAGTCTCAGGGTGGTTGATGAAAAACTGTTTTTT.